The TCR beta chain described here comes from a study of shared clonotypes between healthy human individuals. General study results and limits: Non-shared clonotypes displayed generation probabilities falling below those of clonotypes present in all four donors.

Genomic DNA (from each subset) was split evenly across several immunoSEQ plates. Here immunoSEQ multiplex PCR was the method, and the copy in TCRdb shows in-frame clones only, minus some. The data show hundreds of thousands of clones, about 96% seen once. About this clone: Its target is not known.

Germline loops: CDR1 ENHRY, CDR2 SYGVKD. The V and J ends lost 2 bases and 4 bases, in that order; junction bases with no gene match: 8. The CDR3 has 16 amino acids. In the naive CD8 group, cells lacked CD45RO and were positively selected for CCR7, so terminally differentiated effector memory CD45RA+ cells were left out. The receptor comes from a woman between 25 and 40 years old in good health. The genes are TRBV10-3 and TRBJ1-2; 9 bases fit TRBD1. Sample: naive CD8+ T cells sorted from blood. CDR3: CAISEAPGQGPYGYTF. The CDR3, as DNA: TGTGCCATCAGTGAGGCTCCAGGACAGGGGCCCTATGGCTACACCTTC.